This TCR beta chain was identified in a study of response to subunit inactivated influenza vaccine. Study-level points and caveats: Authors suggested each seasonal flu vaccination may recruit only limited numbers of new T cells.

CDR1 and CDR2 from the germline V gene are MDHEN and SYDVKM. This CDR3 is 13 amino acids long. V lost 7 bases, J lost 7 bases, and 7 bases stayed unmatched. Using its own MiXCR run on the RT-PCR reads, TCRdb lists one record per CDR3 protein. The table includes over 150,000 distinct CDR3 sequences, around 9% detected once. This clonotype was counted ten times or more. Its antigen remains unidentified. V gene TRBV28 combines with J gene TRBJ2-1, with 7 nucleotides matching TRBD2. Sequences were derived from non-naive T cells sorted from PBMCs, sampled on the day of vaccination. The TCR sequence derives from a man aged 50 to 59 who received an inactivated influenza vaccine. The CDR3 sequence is CASIAGRVNEQFF. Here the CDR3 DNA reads TGTGCCAGCATCGCGGGGAGGGTTAATGAGCAGTTCTTC.